The next 7 T cell receptor beta chains were all read from a single sample in a study of shared clonotypes between healthy human individuals. The repertoire was sequenced with immunoSEQ multiplex PCR; TCRdb's copy has only in-frame clones and lacks some. Seen here are about 320,000 clones, about nine tenths observed once, and the top ten hold 16%. Input material: memory CD8+ T cells sorted from blood. Subset here: CD45RO+ cells pooled with CCR7-negative TemRA cells. The receptor set was obtained from a man between 18 and 29 years old in good health.

This clone showed up just a few times. The V and J genes are TRBV29-1 and TRBJ1-2; D is possibly TRBD1 (6 bases). This CDR3 is built from 12 residues. Germline CDR1 is SQVTM and CDR2 is ANQGSEA. Trimming removed 6 bases at V and 4 bases at J, with 12 bases between. The CDR3 coding sequence is TGCAGCGTCTCGGGGGGCTCCTATGGCTACACCTTC. Protein product: CSVSGGSYGYTF.

As to this clone: Other DNA variants within this sample encode the same CDR3. The chain combines TRBV28 with TRBJ1-5; possibly TRBD1 for D (6 bases). The CDR3 is made up of 15 amino acids. The V end was cut by 1 base, the J end by 2 bases, with 9 bases between. Germline V lookup: CDR1 MDHEN, CDR2 SYDVKM. The CDR3 is CASSLYREGNQPQHF. CDR3 DNA sequence: TGTGCCAGCAGTTTATACAGGGAGGGCAATCAGCCCCAGCATTTT.

This clone has a single count. Here the CDR3 reads CASSFSGSSYEQYF. For the CDR3, the DNA is TGTGCCAGCAGCTTCAGCGGTAGTTCGTACGAGCAGTACTTC. The chain has TRBV7-6 and TRBJ2-7; possibly TRBD2 for D (5 bases). The CDR3 is 14 residues long. In germline, CDR1 is SGHVS, CDR2 FNYEAQ. V dropped 3 bases and J dropped 4 bases, with 13 bases sitting between them.

This clone has just one count. This chain connects TRBV11-2 to TRBJ2-5, with 8 positions matching TRBD1. In germline, CDR1 is SGHAT, CDR2 FQNNGV. Trimming took 4 bases from V and 2 from J; bases not matched to a gene: 6. There are 15 residues in the CDR3. The CDR3 DNA reads as TGTGCCAGCAGCTCCACCGGGACAGGACAAGAGACCCAGTACTTC. It specifies CASSSTGTGQETQYF.

V gene TRBV18 combines with J gene TRBJ2-7; D call uncertain. The ends were cut back, 2 bases at V and 0 bases at J, with 11 bases in the middle. Per the germline V gene, CDR1 is KGHSH and CDR2 is LQKENI. This CDR3 is 15 amino acids long. CDR3 amino acids: CASSPSQALSYEQYF. CDR3 nucleotides: TGTGCCAGCTCACCAAGCCAGGCCCTCTCCTACGAGCAGTACTTC. Together with reference TRBV18 and TRBJ2-7, the CDR3 gives the full variable domain: NAGVMQNPRHLVRRRGQEARLRCSPMKGHSHVYWYRQLPEEGLKFMVYLQKENIIDESGMPKERFSAEFPKEGPSILRIQQVVRGDSAAYFCASSPSQALSYEQYFGPGTRLTVT.

The chain's CDR3 is CAWNPTGDQPQHF. Written as DNA, the CDR3 is TGTGCCTGGAATCCAACTGGGGATCAGCCCCAGCATTTT. V usage is TRBV30 and J usage is TRBJ1-5; D gene uncertain. Deletions cut 4 bases from V and 5 bases from J, with 12 bases between. There are 13 residues in the CDR3. The germline CDR1 and CDR2 sequences are GTSNPN and SVGIG (reference sequence).

This rearrangement joins TRBV2 to TRBJ2-3; a possible D gene is TRBD2 (6 bases). V was trimmed by 7 bases and J by 4 bases, leaving 15 bases between them. Germline assignment: CDR1 SNHLY and CDR2 FYNNEI. The CDR3 spans 14 residues. This CDR3 reads CASIEGGEPDTQYF. CDR3 DNA: TGTGCCAGCATCGAGGGCGGGGAGCCAGATACGCAGTATTTT.